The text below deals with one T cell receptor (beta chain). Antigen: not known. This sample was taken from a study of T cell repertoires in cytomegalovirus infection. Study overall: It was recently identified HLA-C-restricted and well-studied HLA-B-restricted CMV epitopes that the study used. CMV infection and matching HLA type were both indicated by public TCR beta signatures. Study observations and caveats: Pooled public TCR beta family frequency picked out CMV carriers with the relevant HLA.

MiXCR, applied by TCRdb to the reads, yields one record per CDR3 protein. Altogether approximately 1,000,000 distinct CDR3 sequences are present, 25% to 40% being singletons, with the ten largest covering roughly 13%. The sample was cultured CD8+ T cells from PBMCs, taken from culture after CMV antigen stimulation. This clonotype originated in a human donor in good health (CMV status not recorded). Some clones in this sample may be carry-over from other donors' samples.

CDR3 amino acids: CASSQVAGDEQFF. The CDR3 DNA reads TGTGCCAGCAGCCAAGTGGCGGGCGATGAGCAGTTCTTC. The chain links TRBV4-2 to TRBJ2-1; possible D gene TRBD2, 5 bases. Germline-derived CDR1 and CDR2 are LGHNA and YNFKEQ. CDR3 length: 13 amino acids. V was trimmed by 1 base and J by 8 bases, leaving 9 bases between them.